This entry lists 11 T cell receptor beta chains sequenced from one sample in a study of T cell responses to AZD1222 COVID-19 vaccine (dated by TCRdb to 2020 to 2023). Receptor libraries were prepared by the immunoSEQ multiplex PCR assay. TCRdb carries this immuneACCESS record with in-frame sequences only. Its versions omit some clonotypes, under half of them owing to an unresolved V gene in the studies checked, with the rest unexplained. The sample table records around 200,000 clones; around 88% of these occur just once. The ten largest account for 7.7% of the sample. The time point label of this sample denotes: baseline before first vaccination. This sample comprised peripheral blood, obtained on day 0 of AZD1222 vaccination. These receptors were taken from an adult in good health.

The chain has TRBV19 and TRBJ2-7; either TRBD1 or TRBD2 may supply D (5 bases each). From germline, CDR1 is LNHDA and CDR2 SQIVND (reference sequence). This CDR3 contains 13 residues. V lost 5 bases and J lost 6, with 14 bases in between. CDR3 bases: TGTGCCAGTAGTCCGCCCGGGACGAGCGAGCAGTACTTC. Residues: CASSPPGTSEQYF. The full variable domain, in which reference TRBV19 and TRBJ2-7 provide the parts outside the CDR3, is DGGITQSPKYLFRKEGQNVTLSCEQNLNHDAMYWYRQDPGQGLRLIYYSQIVNDFQKGDIAEGYSVSREKKESFPLTVTSAQKNPTAFYLCASSPPGTSEQYFGPGTRLTVT.

V usage is TRBV20-1 and J usage is TRBJ2-7; 13 positions agree with TRBD2. This CDR3 spans 15 amino acids. With V trimmed by 5 bases and J by 2 bases, 6 bases remained unmatched. Germline loops: CDR1 DFQATT, CDR2 SNEGSKA (reference sequence). CDR3 loop: CSAREGTSGAYEQYF. The CDR3 nucleotides are TGCAGTGCTCGTGAAGGGACTAGCGGGGCCTACGAGCAGTACTTC.

This rearrangement joins TRBV6-5 to TRBJ1-5; D unclear. Germline assignment: CDR1 MNHEY and CDR2 SVGAGI. V lost 0 bases and J lost 6, with 12 bases in between. The CDR3 length is 15 residues. The CDR3 here is CASSYSISGSQPQHF. As DNA, the CDR3 is TGTGCCAGCAGTTACTCGATCTCGGGTAGTCAGCCCCAGCATTTT.

The rearrangement joins TRBV20-1 to TRBJ1-5; no firm D call. The germline V gene encodes CDR1 DFQATT and CDR2 SNEGSKA (reference sequence). Trimming took off 3 bases at V and 0 bases at J, with 12 bases between the two ends. The CDR3 covers 15 residues. The CDR3 bases are TGCAGTGCTAGTAAGGGTGGATATAGCAATCAGCCCCAGCATTTT. Translating gives CSASKGGYSNQPQHF.

The chain uses TRBV19 and TRBJ2-2, with D hard to call. Trimming stripped 3 bases from V and 6 bases from J, with 5 bases between. Germline assignment: CDR1 LNHDA and CDR2 SQIVND (reference sequence). The CDR3 runs to 12 residues. The CDR3 sequence: CASSMFAGELFF. CDR3 bases: TGTGCCAGTAGTATGTTCGCCGGGGAGCTGTTTTTT.

CDR3 protein: CASSIYREGTEAFF. The CDR3 DNA is TGTGCCAGTAGTATATACAGGGAGGGCACTGAAGCTTTCTTT. The rearrangement joins TRBV19 to TRBJ1-1; tentative D call: TRBD1 (6 bases). V was trimmed by 2 bases and J by 4 bases, leaving 11 bases between them. CDR1 and CDR2 (germline): LNHDA, SQIVND (reference sequence). The CDR3 is 14 amino acids.

A remark on this clone: At one of its ends the junction is not consistent with the germline gene, which may arise from a read error. The chain couples TRBV27 to TRBJ1-1, with D possibly TRBD1 on 5 matching bases. The CDR3 has 16 residues. The germline V gene has CDR1 MNHEY and CDR2 SMNVEV (reference sequence). The CDR3 bases are TGTGCCTGCAGCCCCGACCGGGGGGTAAGCATCACTGAAGCTTTCTTT. This gives the protein CACSPDRGVSITEAFF.

The V call is TRBV5-6, the J call TRBJ1-6, with 9 bases aligning to TRBD1. Germline trimming cut 5 bases from V and 9 bases from J; bases unmatched to any gene: 6. Per the germline V gene, CDR1 is SGHDT and CDR2 is YYEEEE. This CDR3 comprises 14 residues. The CDR3 protein is CASRQGQGTSPLHF. The DNA for the CDR3 is TGTGCCAGCAGACAAGGACAGGGGACTTCACCCCTCCACTTT. The whole variable domain, remainder taken from reference TRBV5-6 and TRBJ1-6, is DAGVTQSPTHLIKTRGQQVTLRCSPKSGHDTVSWYQQALGQGPQFIFQYYEEEERQRGNFPDRFSGHQFPNYSSELNVNALLLGDSALYLCASRQGQGTSPLHFGNGTRLTVT.

V and J are TRBV7-8 and TRBJ2-7; 7 bases line up with TRBD1. The CDR3 is 15 amino acids. V lost 5 bases and J lost 3; bases outside the gene matches: 10. Germline CDR1 is SGHVS and CDR2 is FQNEAQ. CDR3 DNA sequence: TGTGCCAGCAGCCGAACCAACAGGGGCGTCTACGAGCAGTACTTC. Its protein is CASSRTNRGVYEQYF.

The chain links TRBV5-1 to TRBJ1-2, with 8 bases aligning to TRBD1. This CDR3 region has 17 residues. Germline V gene sequence: CDR1 SGHRS, CDR2 YFSETQ. V lost 5 bases and J lost 3; bases outside the gene matches: 15. The CDR3 nucleotides read TGCGCCAGCAGTCATCCCCTTAGAGGACAGGGCTACTATGGCTACACCTTC. This sequence encodes CASSHPLRGQGYYGYTF.

In DNA form, the CDR3 reads TGTGCCAGCAGTTACGGGGCTGGGCCCTACAATGAGCAGTTCTTC. It specifies CASSYGAGPYNEQFF. V and J are TRBV27 and TRBJ2-1; D may be TRBD1 or TRBD2 (5 bases each). The germline CDR1 and CDR2 sequences are MNHEY and SMNVEV (reference sequence). This CDR3 is built from 15 residues. Trimming removed 4 bases from V and 2 bases from J, with 12 bases in between.